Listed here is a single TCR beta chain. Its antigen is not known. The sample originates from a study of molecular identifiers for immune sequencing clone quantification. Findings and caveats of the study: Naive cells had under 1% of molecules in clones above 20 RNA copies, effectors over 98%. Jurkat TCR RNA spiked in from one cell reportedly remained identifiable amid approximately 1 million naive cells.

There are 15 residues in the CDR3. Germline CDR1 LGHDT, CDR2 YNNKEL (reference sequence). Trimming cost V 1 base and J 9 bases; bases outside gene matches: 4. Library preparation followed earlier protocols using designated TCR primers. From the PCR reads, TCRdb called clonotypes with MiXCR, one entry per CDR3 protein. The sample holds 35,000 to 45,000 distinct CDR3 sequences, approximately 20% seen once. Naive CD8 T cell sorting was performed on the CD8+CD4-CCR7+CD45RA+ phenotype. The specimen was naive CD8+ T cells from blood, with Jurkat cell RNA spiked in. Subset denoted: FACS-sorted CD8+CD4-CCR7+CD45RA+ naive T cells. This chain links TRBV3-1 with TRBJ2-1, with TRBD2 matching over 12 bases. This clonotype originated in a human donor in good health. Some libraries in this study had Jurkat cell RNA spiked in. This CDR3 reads CASSQVGLAGSEQFF. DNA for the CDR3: TGTGCCAGCAGCCAAGTAGGACTAGCGGGATCTGAGCAGTTCTTC.